A single sample gave rise to the 25 T cell receptor beta chains below, sequenced in a study of tumor and adjacent non-tumor tissue in lung cancer. RNA was extracted from bulk tissue without any cell sorting. The normal lung tissue was taken more than 3 cm from the tumor edge. TCRbeta libraries were built with three rounds of nested PCR, modified from ARM-PCR. TCRdb re-called the multiplex PCR reads with MiXCR, one entry per CDR3 protein. The data show 40,000 to 55,000 distinct CDR3 sequences, roughly 69% seen once. The sequenced sample consisted of distant non-tumor lung tissue. These receptor sequences come from a woman aged 60 to 75 with non-small cell lung cancer.

This clonotype came up a few times. This may arise from a read error, as a much more abundant clone is one base away. CDR3 nucleotides: TGTGCCAGCAATTTATGGGGGGGCTCGGAGACCCAGTACTTC. This sequence encodes CASNLWGGSETQYF. The chain carries TRBV28 and TRBJ2-5; weak D call: TRBD2 (7 bases). The germline CDR1 and CDR2 sequences are MDHEN and SYDVKM. This CDR3 spans 14 amino acids. Supplemented by reference TRBV28 and TRBJ2-5, the full variable domain reads DVKVTQSSRYLVKRTGEKVFLECVQDMDHENMFWYRQDPGLGLRLIYFSYDVKMKEKGDIPEGYSVSREKKERFSLILESASTNQTSMYLCASNLWGGSETQYFGPGTRLLVL.

This clonotype occurred many times. This chain connects TRBV4-3 to TRBJ2-7; D uncertain. The CDR3 spans 15 residues. With 2 bases removed from V and 0 bases from J, the gap between germline ends came to 11 bases. Germline CDR1 is LGHNA and CDR2 is YSLEER. This CDR3 is CASSQRAEVSYEQYF. In DNA form, the CDR3 reads TGCGCCAGCAGCCAAAGGGCCGAGGTCTCCTACGAGCAGTACTTC.

Concerning this clonotype: Germline and junction disagree at one end, which may indicate a read error. This chain links TRBV6-6 with TRBJ2-2; 7 nucleotides agree with TRBD1. CDR1 is MNHNY and CDR2 is SVGAGI in the germline V gene (reference sequence). The CDR3 is 13 amino acids. The CDR3 reads CASSDKGAGKLFF. CDR3 coding DNA: TGTGCCAGCAGTGACAAGGGGGCCGGGAAGCTGTTTTTT.

In this sample, this clonotype turned up many times. In nucleotides, the CDR3 is TGTGCCAGCAGGGGCGGGACACTCTACGAGCAGTACTTC. As protein: CASRGGTLYEQYF. This sequence joins TRBV28 and TRBJ2-7; D tentatively fits TRBD1 or TRBD2 (6 bases each). The length of the CDR3 is 13 residues. The germline V gene encodes CDR1 MDHEN and CDR2 SYDVKM. With 6 bases removed from V and 3 bases from J, the gap between germline ends came to 12 bases.

On this clonotype: One end of the junction fails to match germline, which may point to a read error. The chain links TRBV6-2 or TRBV6-3 to TRBJ2-1; D uncertain. The CDR3 is 16 residues long. Germline assignment: CDR1 MNHEY and CDR2 SVGEGT. As DNA, the CDR3 is TGTGCCACCAGTTACTCGCCCACGGTACCCTACAATGAGCAGTTCTTC. It translates to CATSYSPTVPYNEQFF.

With respect to this clonotype: One junction end disagrees with the germline gene, perhaps due to a read error. The rearrangement joins TRBV4-1 to TRBJ1-1; possibly TRBD1 for D (5 bases). The CDR3 spans 15 residues. In germline, CDR1 is MGHRA, CDR2 YSYEKL. Here the CDR3 DNA reads TGCGCCAGCAGTCAAGAGGTCCTGGGGCAGGATGAAGCTTTCTTT. Translation: CASSQEVLGQDEAFF.

This rearrangement joins TRBV4-3 to TRBJ2-3; no firm D call. CDR3 size: 15 residues. Germline CDR1 and CDR2: LGHNA and YSLEER. The V and J ends lost 0 bases and 8 bases respectively, with 15 bases between them. CDR3 sequence: CASSQEVGNMGTQYF. The CDR3, as DNA: TGCGCCAGCAGCCAAGAGGTGGGGAATATGGGTACGCAGTATTTT.

Comment on this clonotype: The junction and the germline gene differ at one end; a read error may be behind it. V and J are TRBV11-2 and TRBJ2-7; D remains ambiguous. CDR3 size: 13 residues. Germline values: CDR1 SGHAT, CDR2 FQNNGV. CDR3 nucleotides: TGTGCCAGCAGCCGCGAGGTTATGTACGAGCAATACTTC. It yields the protein CASSREVMYEQYF.

As regards this clonotype: One junction end does not reproduce the germline sequence, and a read error may be involved. The J gene is TRBJ2-3, the V gene TRBV12-3 or TRBV12-4, with 8 bases fitting TRBD2. This CDR3 has 14 residues. CDR3 bases: TGTGCCATCAGTTTAGCGGGGTCCACAGATACTCAGTATTTT. It yields the protein CAISLAGSTDTQYF.

This clonotype was recorded once. The conserved phenylalanine or tryptophan is not found at the CDR3 terminus, so this likely reflects a read error. This sequence joins TRBV29-1 and TRBJ2-1; D perhaps matches TRBD2 (5 bases). There are 12 residues in the CDR3. Germline assignment: CDR1 SQVTM and CDR2 ANQGSEA. Trimming left V 4 bases short and J 5 bases short, with 9 bases between. The CDR3 sequence is CSVGRSHNEQFS. In nucleotides, the CDR3 is TGCAGCGTTGGGAGGAGTCACAATGAGCAGTTCTCC.

Turning to this clonotype: One junction end disagrees with the germline gene, perhaps due to a read error. Here the CDR3 reads CASNQVTVGYEQYF. In DNA, the CDR3 is TGCGCCAGCAACCAAGTCACCGTGGGCTACGAGCAGTACTTC. The V call is TRBV4-3, the J call TRBJ2-7; no definite D call. This CDR3 comprises 14 residues. The germline V gene has CDR1 LGHNA and CDR2 YSLEER.

Concerning this clonotype itself: Mismatch with germline at one junction end may stem from a read error. The chain carries TRBV12-3 or TRBV12-4 and TRBJ2-2, with 8 bases aligning to TRBD2. CDR3 length: 15 residues. The CDR3 sequence is CVSGGGRPNTGELFF. CDR3 sequence (DNA): TGTGTCAGCGGGGGCGGGAGGCCAAACACCGGGGAGCTGTTTTTT.

Regarding this clonotype: One base away lies a much larger clone, so this may be a sequencing read error. The chain joins TRBV20-1 to TRBJ2-1; D is perhaps TRBD2 (5 bases). The CDR3 has 12 residues. Germline CDR1 and CDR2: DFQATT and SNEGSKA (reference sequence). For the CDR3, the DNA is TGCAGTGCGCTAGCATCCTACAATGTGCAGTTCTTC. This translates into CSALASYNVQFF.

On this clonotype: A junction boundary mismatches the germline segment, possibly from a read error. The rearrangement links TRBV6-5 to TRBJ2-6; tentative D call: TRBD1 (5 bases). This CDR3 is 15 amino acids long. The germline gives CDR1 MNHEY, CDR2 SVGAGI. The CDR3 sequence: CASSPMNSGANVLNF. The CDR3, as DNA: TGTGCCAGCAGCCCGATGAACTCTGGGGCCAACGTCCTGAATTTC.

In nucleotides, the CDR3 is TGCGCCAGCAATCAAGATTCACAGGGGGACAATGAGCAGTTCTTC. Amino acid sequence: CASNQDSQGDNEQFF. The V call is TRBV4-3, the J call TRBJ2-1; 8 nucleotides align to TRBD1. V lost 7 bases, J lost 5 bases, and 10 bases stayed unmatched. The CDR3 loop spans 15 amino acids. Germline V lookup: CDR1 LGHNA, CDR2 YSLEER.

The rearrangement links TRBV4-3 to TRBJ2-5; a weak D match, TRBD2 (5 bases). CDR1 and CDR2 (germline): LGHNA, YSLEER. The V and J ends lost 0 bases and 4 bases respectively, with 21 bases between them. The CDR3 loop spans 18 amino acids. The CDR3 loop reads CASSQDALAGSVGETQYF. As DNA, the CDR3 is TGCGCCAGCAGCCAAGATGCCCTAGCTGGAAGTGTGGGAGAGACCCAGTACTTC.

A word on this clonotype: The junction does not match germline at one end; this may be a read error. The V gene is TRBV10-1, the J gene TRBJ2-1; 12 nucleotides line up with TRBD2. This CDR3 spans 19 amino acids. Germline loops: CDR1 WNHNN, CDR2 SYGVQD (reference sequence). The CDR3 region is CASNEGSSGRALSYNERFF. CDR3 nucleotide sequence: TGCGCCAGCAATGAAGGTTCTAGCGGGAGGGCCCTATCCTACAATGAGCGGTTCTTC.

In the case of this clonotype: The germline gene is not matched at one end of the junction; a read error may be the cause. The rearrangement joins TRBV11-2 to TRBJ2-2; D remains unclear. This CDR3 has 12 amino acids. Germline V gene lookup returns CDR1 SGHAT and CDR2 FQNNGV. CDR3: CVSIADTGELFF. The CDR3 DNA is TGTGTCAGCATCGCGGACACCGGGGAGCTGTTTTTT.

This clonotype turned up a few times. The chain links TRBV7-2 to TRBJ2-5; D is possibly TRBD1 or TRBD2 (5 bases each). V lost 5 bases and J lost 1, with 11 bases in between. The CDR3 is 14 residues long. Germline V gene sequence: CDR1 SGHTA, CDR2 FQGNSA. The CDR3 loop is CASSPYGAQETQYF. The CDR3 DNA follows: TGTGCCAGCAGCCCCTACGGGGCCCAAGAGACCCAGTACTTC.

A remark on this clonotype: The conserved closing phenylalanine or tryptophan is absent in this CDR3, likely reflecting a read error. V and J are TRBV5-1 and TRBJ2-7; 8 bases line up with TRBD2. In germline, CDR1 is SGHRS, CDR2 YFSETQ. This CDR3 region has 15 residues. The V segment lost 0 bases and the J segment 7 bases; nucleotides outside the gene matches: 9. The CDR3 nucleotides are TGCGCCAGCAGCTTGGAGGGCGGGGGGTCAGAAGAGCAGTACCTC. Protein product: CASSLEGGGSEEQYL.

Details on this clonotype: A much more abundant neighbour one base away suggests this may be a read error. This chain connects TRBV4-3 to TRBJ2-3, with D perhaps matching TRBD2 (6 bases). The V gene's germline CDR1 is LGHNA and CDR2 YSLEER. CDR3 length equals 15 residues. The CDR3 loop reads CTSSHEGGPTDTQYF. CDR3 DNA sequence: TGCACCAGCAGCCACGAGGGAGGCCCCACAGATACGCAGTATTTT.

The chain is built from TRBV6-2 or TRBV6-3 and TRBJ2-3, with 12 bases matching TRBD2. This CDR3 region has 14 residues. CDR1 is MNHEY, CDR2 SVGEGT, per germline. V was clipped by 10 bases and J by 9 bases; unmatched bases: 11. As DNA, the CDR3 is TGTGCCAACAGCAAGACTAGCGGGGGACCAACGCAGTATTTT. It translates to CANSKTSGGPTQYF.

This clonotype was counted a few times. The V call is TRBV30, the J call TRBJ2-1; D ambiguous. Germline V lookup: CDR1 GTSNPN, CDR2 SVGIG (reference sequence). This CDR3 has 13 residues. The V gene lost 3 bases and the J gene lost 2 bases, with 8 bases spanning the gap. The CDR3 is CAWRTGTYNEQFF. The DNA of the CDR3 is TGTGCCTGGAGGACTGGAACCTACAATGAGCAGTTCTTC.

Details on this clonotype: The CDR3 ends on some other residue instead of the conserved phenylalanine or tryptophan, so this is likely a read error. This rearrangement joins TRBV6-6 to TRBJ1-4; D might be TRBD1 (5 bases). The CDR3 length is 14 residues. Trimming took 9 bases from V and 8 from J, leaving 19 bases between them. CDR1 and CDR2 (germline): MNHNY, SVGAGI (reference sequence). CDR3 DNA: TGTGCCAGGAATTTCCCCACAGGAGGAGAAAAACTGTTTATT. It is translated as CARNFPTGGEKLFI.

A remark on this clonotype: One end of the junction does not line up with germline, which may come from a read error. The V gene is TRBV11-2, the J gene TRBJ2-2; 8 positions agree with TRBD2. The CDR3 spans 17 residues. Germline-derived CDR1 and CDR2 are SGHAT and FQNNGV. This CDR3 reads CASSSPRGGRNTGELFF. Here the CDR3 DNA reads TGTGCTAGCAGCTCTCCCCGGGGGGGCCGGAACACCGGGGAGCTGTTTTTT.